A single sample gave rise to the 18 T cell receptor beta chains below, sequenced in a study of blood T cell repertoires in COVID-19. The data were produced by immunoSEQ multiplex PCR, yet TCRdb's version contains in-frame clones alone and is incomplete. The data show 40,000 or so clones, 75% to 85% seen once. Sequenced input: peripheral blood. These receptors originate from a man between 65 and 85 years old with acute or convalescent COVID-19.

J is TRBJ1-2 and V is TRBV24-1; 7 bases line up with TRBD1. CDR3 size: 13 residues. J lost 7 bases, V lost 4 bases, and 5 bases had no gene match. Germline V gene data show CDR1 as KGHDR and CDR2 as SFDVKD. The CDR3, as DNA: TGTGCCACCAGTGACTTGCAGGGGGGTGGCTACACCTTC. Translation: CATSDLQGGGYTF.

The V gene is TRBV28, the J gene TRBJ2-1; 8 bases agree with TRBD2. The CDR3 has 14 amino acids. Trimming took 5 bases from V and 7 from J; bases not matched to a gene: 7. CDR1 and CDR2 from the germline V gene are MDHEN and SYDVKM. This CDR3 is CASSPSGSFNEQFF. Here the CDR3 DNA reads TGTGCCAGCAGTCCGAGCGGGAGTTTTAATGAGCAGTTCTTC.

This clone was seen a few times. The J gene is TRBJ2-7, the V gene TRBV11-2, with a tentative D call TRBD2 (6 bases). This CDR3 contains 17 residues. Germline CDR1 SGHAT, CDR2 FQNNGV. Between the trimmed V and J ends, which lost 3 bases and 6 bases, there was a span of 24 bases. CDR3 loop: CASSFGLSGYPAGEQYF. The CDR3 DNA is TGTGCCAGCAGCTTCGGCCTAAGCGGGTACCCGGCGGGCGAGCAGTACTTC.

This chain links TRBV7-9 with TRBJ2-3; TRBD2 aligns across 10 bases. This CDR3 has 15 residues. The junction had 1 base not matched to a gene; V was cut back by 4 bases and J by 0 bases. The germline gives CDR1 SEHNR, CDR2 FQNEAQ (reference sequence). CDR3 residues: CASSSGLASTDTQYF. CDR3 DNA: TGTGCCAGCAGCTCGGGACTAGCGAGCACAGATACGCAGTATTTT.

CDR3 bases: TGTGCCAGTAGTATAGTTCGGGACAGCAGTACCACAGATACGCAGTATTTT. Its protein product is CASSIVRDSSTTDTQYF. The chain has TRBV19 and TRBJ2-3; TRBD1 matches 7 bases. There are 17 residues in the CDR3. V lost 1 base and J lost 2; bases outside the gene matches: 9. Per the germline V gene, CDR1 is LNHDA and CDR2 is SQIVND (reference sequence).

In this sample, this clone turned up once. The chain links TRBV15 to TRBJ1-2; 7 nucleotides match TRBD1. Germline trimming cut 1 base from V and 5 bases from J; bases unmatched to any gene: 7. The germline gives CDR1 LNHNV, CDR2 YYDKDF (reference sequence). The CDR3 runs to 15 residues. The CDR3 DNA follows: TGTGCCACCAGCAGAGCCCTTACAGGGGAGTATGGCTACACCTTC. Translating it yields CATSRALTGEYGYTF. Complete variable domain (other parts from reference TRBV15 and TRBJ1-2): DAMVIQNPRYQVTQFGKPVTLSCSQTLNHNVMYWYQQKSSQAPKLLFHYYDKDFNNEADTPDNFQSRRPNTSFCFLDIRSPGLGDTAMYLCATSRALTGEYGYTFGSGTRLTVV.

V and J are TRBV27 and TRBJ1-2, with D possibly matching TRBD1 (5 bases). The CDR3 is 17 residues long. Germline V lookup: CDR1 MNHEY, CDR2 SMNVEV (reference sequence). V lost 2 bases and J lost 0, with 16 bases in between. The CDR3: CASSLANTGNTNYGYTF. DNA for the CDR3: TGTGCCAGCAGTTTAGCCAATACAGGAAATACTAACTATGGCTACACCTTC.

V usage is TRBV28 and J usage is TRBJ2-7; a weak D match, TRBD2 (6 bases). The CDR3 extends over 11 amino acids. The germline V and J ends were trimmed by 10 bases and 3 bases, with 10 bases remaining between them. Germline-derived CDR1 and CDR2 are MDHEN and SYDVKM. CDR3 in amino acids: CATGGDYEQYF. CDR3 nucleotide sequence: TGTGCCACCGGGGGTGACTACGAGCAGTACTTC.

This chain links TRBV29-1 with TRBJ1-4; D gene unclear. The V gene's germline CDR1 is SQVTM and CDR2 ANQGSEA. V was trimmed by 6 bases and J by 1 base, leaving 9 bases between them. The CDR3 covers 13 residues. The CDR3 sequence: CSVNLGTNEKLFF. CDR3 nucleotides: TGCAGCGTGAATCTAGGAACTAATGAAAAACTGTTTTTT.

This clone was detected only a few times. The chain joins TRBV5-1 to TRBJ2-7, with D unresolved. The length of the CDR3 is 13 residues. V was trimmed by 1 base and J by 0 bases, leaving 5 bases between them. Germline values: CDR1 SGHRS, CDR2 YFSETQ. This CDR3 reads CASSLISSYEQYF. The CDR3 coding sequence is TGCGCCAGCAGCTTGATCAGCTCCTACGAGCAGTACTTC.

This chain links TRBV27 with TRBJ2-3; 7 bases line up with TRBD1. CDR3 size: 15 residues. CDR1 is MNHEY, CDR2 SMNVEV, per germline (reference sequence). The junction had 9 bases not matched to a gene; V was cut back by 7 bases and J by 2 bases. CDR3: CASTRAGGNTDTQYF. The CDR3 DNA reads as TGTGCCAGCACCCGGGCAGGGGGAAACACAGATACGCAGTATTTT.

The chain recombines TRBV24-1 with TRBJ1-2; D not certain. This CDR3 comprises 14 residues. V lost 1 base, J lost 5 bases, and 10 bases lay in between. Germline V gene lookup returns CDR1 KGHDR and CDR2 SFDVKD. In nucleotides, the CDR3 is TGTGCCACCAGTGATTTTAATTTGGCTTATGGCTACACCTTC. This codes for CATSDFNLAYGYTF.

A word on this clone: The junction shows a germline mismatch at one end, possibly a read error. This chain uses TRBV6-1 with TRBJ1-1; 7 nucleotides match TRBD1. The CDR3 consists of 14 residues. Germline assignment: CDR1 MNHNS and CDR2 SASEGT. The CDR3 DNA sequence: TGTGCCAGCAGTGAAGGGGGGTTAGGAGGGACAGCACCATTT. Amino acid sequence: CASSEGGLGGTAPF.

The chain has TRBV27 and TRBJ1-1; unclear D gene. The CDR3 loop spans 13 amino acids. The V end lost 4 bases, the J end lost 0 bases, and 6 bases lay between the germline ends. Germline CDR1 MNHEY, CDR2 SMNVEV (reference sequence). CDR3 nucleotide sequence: TGTGCCAGCAGTTCTCCCCTGAACACTGAAGCTTTCTTT. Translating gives CASSSPLNTEAFF.

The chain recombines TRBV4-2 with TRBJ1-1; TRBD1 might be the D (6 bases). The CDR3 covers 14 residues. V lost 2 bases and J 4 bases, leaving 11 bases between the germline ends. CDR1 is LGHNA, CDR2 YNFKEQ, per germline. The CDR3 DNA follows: TGTGCCAGCAGCCAACCCGGGACACCCACTGAAGCTTTCTTT. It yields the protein CASSQPGTPTEAFF.

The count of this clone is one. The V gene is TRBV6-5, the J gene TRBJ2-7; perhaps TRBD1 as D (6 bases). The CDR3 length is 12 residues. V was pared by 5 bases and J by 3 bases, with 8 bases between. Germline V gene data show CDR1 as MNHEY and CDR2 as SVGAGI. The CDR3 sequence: CASSRTVYEQYF. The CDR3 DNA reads TGTGCCAGCAGTAGGACAGTCTACGAGCAGTACTTC.

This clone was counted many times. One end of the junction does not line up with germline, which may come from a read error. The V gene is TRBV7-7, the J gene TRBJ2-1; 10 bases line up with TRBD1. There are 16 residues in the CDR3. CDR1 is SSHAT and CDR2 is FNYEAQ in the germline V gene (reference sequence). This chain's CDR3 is CASSLADRGIYNEQFF. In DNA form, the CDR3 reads TGTGCTAGCAGCTTAGCGGACAGGGGGATTTACAATGAGCAGTTCTTC.

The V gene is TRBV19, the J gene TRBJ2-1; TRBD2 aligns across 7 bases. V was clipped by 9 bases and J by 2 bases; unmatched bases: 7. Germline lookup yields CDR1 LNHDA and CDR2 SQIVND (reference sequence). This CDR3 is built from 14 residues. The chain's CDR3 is CASSSSGTYNEQFF. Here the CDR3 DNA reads TGTGCCAGCTCCTCTAGCGGCACCTACAATGAGCAGTTCTTC.